A selection of T cell receptor beta chains follows, all from one sample in a study of shared clonotypes between healthy human individuals. Measured with immunoSEQ multiplex PCR; TCRdb has only the in-frame clones, and not every one. The sample records under 850,000 clones, 72% being singletons. Sequencing was done on a sample of memory CD4+ T cells sorted from blood. The receptors stem from a young woman in good health. The CDR3 runs from the conserved cysteine through the conserved F or W. Fields, in order: CDR3 DNA, CDR3 protein, J gene, clone size, V gene, D gene. D genes are given only for firm matches. Size is stated for part of the rows, as once, few or many counts, or as a class when the clone is expanded.

TGTGCCAGCAGCTTAGGAACGGACACAGATACGCAGTATTTT CASSLGTDTDTQYF TRBJ2-3 - TRBV7-8 -
TGTGCCAGCAGAGCGACAGGGGACTCCTACAATGAGCAGTTCTTC CASRATGDSYNEQFF TRBJ2-1 - TRBV28 TRBD1
TGCGCCAGCAGCTTCGAGGGAGCGCTCTTAGCCGAGCAGTACTTC CASSFEGALLAEQYF TRBJ2-7 - TRBV5-1 -
TGTGCCAGCAGTTTTTATGACTATGGCTACACCTTC CASSFYDYGYTF TRBJ1-2 - TRBV28 -
TGTGCCAGCAGCTCACCCGACAGGGGTAGGAACGAGCAGTACTTC CASSSPDRGRNEQYF TRBJ2-7 - TRBV7-2 TRBD1
TGTGCCACCAGCAGAGGAGACAGGACTAATGAAAAACTGTTTTTT CATSRGDRTNEKLFF TRBJ1-4 - TRBV15 -
TGTGCCAGTAGCCGGGGATTACAAGAGACCCAGTACTTC CASSRGLQETQYF TRBJ2-5 - TRBV19 -
TGTGCCAGCAGTGGAGACGGAAACAATGAGCAGTTCTTC CASSGDGNNEQFF TRBJ2-1 - TRBV2 -
TGCGCCAGCAGCCCCCTAACCGGGACAGGCTACAATGAGCAGTTCTTC CASSPLTGTGYNEQFF TRBJ2-1 - TRBV5-1 TRBD1
TGCGCCAGCAGCGCCCCCACAGGGCGCACTGAAGCTTTCTTT CASSAPTGRTEAFF TRBJ1-1 once TRBV4-1 -
TGTGCCAGCAGCAAAGGAGGCTCGGGGACAGGGTCGACCGGGGCCAACGTCCTGACTTTC CASSKGGSGTGSTGANVLTF TRBJ2-6 - TRBV21-1 -
TGTGCCAGCAGCACCTTGACCAGTAGAGGCGAGCAGTACTTC CASSTLTSRGEQYF TRBJ2-7 - TRBV9 -
TGTGCCACCAGCATCCGGATAGTTAACTATGGCTACACCTTC CATSIRIVNYGYTF TRBJ1-2 - TRBV15 -
TGTGCCAGCAGTGCCGGGACTACTCGCCATGAGCAGTTCTTC CASSAGTTRHEQFF TRBJ2-1 - TRBV28 TRBD2
TGTGCCAGCACGGGGGGCGGATTAGAACGAGATACGCAGTATTTT CASTGGGLERDTQYF TRBJ2-3 once TRBV28 -
TGTGCCAGCAGCTTAAACGCGGTGGGGGGCACTGAAGCTTTCTTT CASSLNAVGGTEAFF TRBJ1-1 - TRBV7-8 -
TGTGCCAGCAGTGAAGGGATGGGGGAAGAGACCCAGTACTTC CASSEGMGEETQYF TRBJ2-5 - TRBV2 -
TGTGCCAGCAGTTTGAGGCAGATCCCAACAAACAAGCCCCAGCATTTT CASSLRQIPTNKPQHF TRBJ1-5 - TRBV28 -
TGTGCCAGTCAGGCTGGCGGGAGGGAACCCACAGATACGCAGTATTTT CASQAGGREPTDTQYF TRBJ2-3 - TRBV5-4 TRBD2
TGTGCCAGCAGCTTCCAGACTCGCACAGATACGCAGTATTTT CASSFQTRTDTQYF TRBJ2-3 - TRBV7-8 -
TGTGCCAGCAGAGAACGGACAGGGGATGGCTACACCTTC CASRERTGDGYTF TRBJ1-2 few TRBV2 TRBD1
TGTGCCAGCAGCTTAGCCTACACAGATACGCAGTATTTT CASSLAYTDTQYF TRBJ2-3 - TRBV11-1 -
TGTGCCAGCAGTGAAAAGGGAGGCCGGATTCAGTACTTC CASSEKGGRIQYF TRBJ2-4 - TRBV25-1 -
TGTGCCAGCACTAGCGGAGGTGGGGACAATGAGCAGTTCTTC CASTSGGGDNEQFF TRBJ2-1 - TRBV2 TRBD2
TGTGCCAGCAACTCCCGGGGTGTCTGGATTCAGTACTTC CASNSRGVWIQYF TRBJ2-4 - TRBV5-6 -
TGTGCCAGCAGTTTAGGAGGACGAAGGGAAAAACTGTTTTTT CASSLGGRREKLFF TRBJ1-4 - TRBV28 -
TGTGCCAGTAGTGATGGGCAGACCACAGATACGCAGTATTTT CASSDGQTTDTQYF TRBJ2-3 few TRBV19 -